The 3 T cell receptor beta chains presented below share a single source sample, sequenced in a study of graft-versus-host responses after intestinal transplantation. TCRdb's copy holds only in-frame clones and misses some; the assay was immunoSEQ multiplex PCR. The repertoire holds under 20,000 clones, with roughly 86% as singletons. Sequences were derived from PBMCs, sampled about 230 days after intestinal transplant. These TCRs come from a human patient who received an intestinal transplant, so some T cells may come from the graft donor.

The chain combines TRBV14 with TRBJ2-1; 8 bases fit TRBD1. J gave up 6 bases and V 0 bases, and 10 bases lay outside the gene matches. Germline V gives CDR1 SGHDN, CDR2 FVKESK. The CDR3 length is 17 residues. The CDR3: CASSQDTGQGYLNEQFF. CDR3 DNA sequence: TGTGCCAGCAGCCAAGATACTGGACAGGGTTACCTCAATGAGCAGTTCTTC. Full variable domain (missing parts from reference TRBV14 and TRBJ2-1): EAGVTQFPSHSVIEKGQTVTLRCDPISGHDNLYWYRRVMGKEIKFLLHFVKESKQDESGMPNNRFLAERTGGTYSTLKVQPAELEDSGVYFCASSQDTGQGYLNEQFFGPGTRLTVL.

The chain uses TRBV4-1 and TRBJ2-7; TRBD1 matches 9 bases. After removal of 3 bases from V and 6 bases from J, the junction contained 12 bases not matched to a gene. There are 16 residues in the CDR3. Germline V gives CDR1 MGHRA, CDR2 YSYEKL. CDR3 nucleotide sequence: TGCGCCAGCAGCCAGTCCCGGACAGGGGATCAGGGCGAGCAGTACTTC. This sequence encodes CASSQSRTGDQGEQYF.

This clone was observed a few times. The chain combines TRBV9 with TRBJ2-1; D uncertain. The V end lost 1 base, the J end lost 4 bases, and 9 bases lay between the germline ends. Germline V gene sequence: CDR1 SGDLS, CDR2 YYNGEE. The CDR3 spans 14 residues. CDR3 residues: CASSVYPAYNEQFF. DNA for the CDR3: TGTGCCAGCAGCGTATACCCAGCATACAATGAGCAGTTCTTC. The full variable domain, its missing parts supplied by reference TRBV9 and TRBJ2-1, is DSGVTQTPKHLITATGQRVTLRCSPRSGDLSVYWYQQSLDQGLQFLIQYYNGEERAKGNILERFSAQQFPDLHSELNLSSLELGDSALYFCASSVYPAYNEQFFGPGTRLTVL.